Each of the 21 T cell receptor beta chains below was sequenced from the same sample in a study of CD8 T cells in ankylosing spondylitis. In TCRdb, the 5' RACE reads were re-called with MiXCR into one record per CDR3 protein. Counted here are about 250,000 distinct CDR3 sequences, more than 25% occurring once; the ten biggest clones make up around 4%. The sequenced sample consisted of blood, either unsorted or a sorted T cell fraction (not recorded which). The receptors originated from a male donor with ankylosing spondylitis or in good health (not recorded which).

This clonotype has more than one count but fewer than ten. The CDR3, as DNA: TGTGCCAGCAGTTTCGGCCGCCATAGTCTAGTGGTCAATGAGCAGTTCTTC. Protein: CASSFGRHSLVVNEQFF. The gene calls are TRBV27 and TRBJ2-1; D gene unclear. There are 17 residues in the CDR3. The ends were cut back, 3 bases at V and 6 bases at J, with 21 bases in the middle. Germline lookup yields CDR1 MNHEY and CDR2 SMNVEV (reference sequence).

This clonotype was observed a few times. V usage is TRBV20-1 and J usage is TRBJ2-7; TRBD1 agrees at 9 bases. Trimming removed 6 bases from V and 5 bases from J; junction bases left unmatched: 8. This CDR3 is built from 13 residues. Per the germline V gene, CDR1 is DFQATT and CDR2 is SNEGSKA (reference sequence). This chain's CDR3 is CSALGQGRNEQYF. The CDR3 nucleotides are TGCAGTGCCTTAGGACAGGGGCGGAACGAGCAGTACTTC.

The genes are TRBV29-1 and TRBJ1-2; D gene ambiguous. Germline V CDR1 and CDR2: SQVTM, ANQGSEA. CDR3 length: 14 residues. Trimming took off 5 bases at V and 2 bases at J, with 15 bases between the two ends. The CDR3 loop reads CSVLRGTDNYGYTF. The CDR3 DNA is TGCAGCGTTCTGCGGGGAACGGACAACTATGGCTACACCTTC.

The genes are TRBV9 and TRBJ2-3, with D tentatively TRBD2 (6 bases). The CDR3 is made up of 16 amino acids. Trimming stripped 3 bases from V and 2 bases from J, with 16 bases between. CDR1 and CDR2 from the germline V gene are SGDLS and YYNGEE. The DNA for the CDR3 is TGTGCCAGCAGCGGCCCGGAGGGACCTGACACAGATACGCAGTATTTT. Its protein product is CASSGPEGPDTDTQYF.

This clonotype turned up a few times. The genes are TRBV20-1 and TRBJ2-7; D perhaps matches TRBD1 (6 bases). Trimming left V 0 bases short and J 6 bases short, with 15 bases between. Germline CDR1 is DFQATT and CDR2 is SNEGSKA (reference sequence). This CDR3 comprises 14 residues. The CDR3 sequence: CSAREGAALFEQYF. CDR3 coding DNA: TGCAGTGCTAGAGAGGGGGCTGCACTCTTCGAGCAGTACTTC.

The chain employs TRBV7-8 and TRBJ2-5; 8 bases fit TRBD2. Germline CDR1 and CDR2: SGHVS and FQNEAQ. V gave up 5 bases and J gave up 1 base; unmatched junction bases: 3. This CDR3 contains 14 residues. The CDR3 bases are TGTGCCAGCAGCCGTCGGGAGGGCCAAGAGACCCAGTACTTC. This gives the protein CASSRREGQETQYF.

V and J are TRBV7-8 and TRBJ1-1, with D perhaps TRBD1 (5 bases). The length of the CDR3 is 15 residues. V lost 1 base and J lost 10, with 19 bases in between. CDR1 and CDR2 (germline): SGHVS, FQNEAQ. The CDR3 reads CASSLGGAAGPGAFF. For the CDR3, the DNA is TGTGCCAGCAGCTTAGGCGGGGCAGCCGGACCGGGAGCTTTCTTT. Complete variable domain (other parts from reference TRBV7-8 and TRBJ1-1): GAGVSQSPRYKVAKRGQDVALRCDPISGHVSLFWYQQALGQGPEFLTYFQNEAQLDKSGLPSDRFFAERPEGSVSTLKIQRTQQEDSAVYLCASSLGGAAGPGAFFGQGTRLTVV.

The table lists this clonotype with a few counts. DNA of the CDR3: TGTGCCAGCAGCCAAGCCGGGAATGTGAAACTGTTTTTT. Encoded protein: CASSQAGNVKLFF. The rearrangement uses TRBV4-2 and TRBJ1-4; D is uncertain. V dropped 1 base and J dropped 11 bases, with 11 bases sitting between them. Germline V lookup: CDR1 LGHNA, CDR2 YNFKEQ. The CDR3 is 13 amino acids.

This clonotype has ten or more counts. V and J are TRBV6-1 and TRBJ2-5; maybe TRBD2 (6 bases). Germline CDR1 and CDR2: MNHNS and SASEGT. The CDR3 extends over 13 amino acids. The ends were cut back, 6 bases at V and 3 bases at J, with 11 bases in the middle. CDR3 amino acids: CASSQREEETQYF. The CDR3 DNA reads TGTGCCAGCAGCCAAAGGGAGGAAGAGACCCAGTACTTC.

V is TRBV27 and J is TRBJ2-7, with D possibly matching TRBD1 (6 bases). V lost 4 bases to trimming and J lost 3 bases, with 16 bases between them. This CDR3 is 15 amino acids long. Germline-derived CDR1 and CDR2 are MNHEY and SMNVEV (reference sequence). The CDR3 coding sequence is TGTGCCAGCAGTTCGACCGGGACAAACGTCTACGAGCAGTACTTC. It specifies CASSSTGTNVYEQYF.

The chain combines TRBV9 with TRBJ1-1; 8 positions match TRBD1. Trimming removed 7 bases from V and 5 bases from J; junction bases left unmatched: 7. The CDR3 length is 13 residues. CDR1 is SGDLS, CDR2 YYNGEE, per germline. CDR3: CASGQGGGTEAFF. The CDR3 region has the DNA TGTGCCAGCGGACAGGGAGGAGGGACTGAAGCTTTCTTT.

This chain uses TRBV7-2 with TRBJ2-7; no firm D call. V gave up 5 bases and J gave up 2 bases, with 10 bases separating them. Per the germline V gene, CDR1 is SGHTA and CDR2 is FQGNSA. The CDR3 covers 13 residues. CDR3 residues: CASSATVPYEQYF. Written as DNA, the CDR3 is TGTGCCAGCAGCGCCACTGTTCCCTACGAGCAGTACTTC.

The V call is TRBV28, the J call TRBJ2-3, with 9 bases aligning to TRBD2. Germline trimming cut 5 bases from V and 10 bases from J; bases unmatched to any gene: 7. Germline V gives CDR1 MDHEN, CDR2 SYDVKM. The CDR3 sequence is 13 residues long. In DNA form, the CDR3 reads TGTGCCAGCAGTCTAGCGGGGTGGGCGGCGCAGTATTTT. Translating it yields CASSLAGWAAQYF.

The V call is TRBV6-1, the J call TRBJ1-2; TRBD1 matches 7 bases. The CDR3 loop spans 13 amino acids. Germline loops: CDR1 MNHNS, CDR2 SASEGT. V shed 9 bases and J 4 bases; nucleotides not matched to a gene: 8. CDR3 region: CASAQRQGYGYTF. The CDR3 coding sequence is TGTGCCAGTGCCCAGAGACAGGGCTATGGCTACACCTTC.

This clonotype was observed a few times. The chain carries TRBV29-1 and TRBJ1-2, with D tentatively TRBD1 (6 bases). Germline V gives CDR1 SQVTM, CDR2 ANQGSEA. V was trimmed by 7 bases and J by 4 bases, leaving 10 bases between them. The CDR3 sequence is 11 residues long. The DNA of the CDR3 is TGCAGCGCCCGGACAGTCTATGGCTACACCTTC. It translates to CSARTVYGYTF.

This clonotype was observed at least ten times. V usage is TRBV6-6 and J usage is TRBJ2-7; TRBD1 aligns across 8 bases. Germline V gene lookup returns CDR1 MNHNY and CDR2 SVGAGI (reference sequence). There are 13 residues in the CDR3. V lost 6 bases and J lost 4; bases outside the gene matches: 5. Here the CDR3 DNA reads TGTGCCAGCAGAGAGACAGGGGAGTACGAGCAGTACTTC. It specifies CASRETGEYEQYF.

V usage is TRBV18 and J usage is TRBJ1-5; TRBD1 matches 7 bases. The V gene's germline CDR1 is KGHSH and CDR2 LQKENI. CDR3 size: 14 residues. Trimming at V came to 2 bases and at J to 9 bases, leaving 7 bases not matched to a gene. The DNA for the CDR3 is TGTGCCAGCTCACCAACAGGGGTTTACCGGCCCCAGCATTTT. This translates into CASSPTGVYRPQHF.

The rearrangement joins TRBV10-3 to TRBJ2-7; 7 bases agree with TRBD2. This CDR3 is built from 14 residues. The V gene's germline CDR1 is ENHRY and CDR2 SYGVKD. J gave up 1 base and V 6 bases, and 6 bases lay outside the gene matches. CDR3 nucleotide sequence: TGTGCCATCAGGGTCCGTAGCGGGTCCTACGAGCAGTACTTC. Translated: CAIRVRSGSYEQYF.

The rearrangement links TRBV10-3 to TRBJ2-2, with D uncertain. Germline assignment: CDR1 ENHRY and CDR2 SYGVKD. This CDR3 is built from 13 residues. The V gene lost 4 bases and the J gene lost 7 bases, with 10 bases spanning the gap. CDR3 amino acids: CAISGWVSGELFF. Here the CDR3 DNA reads TGTGCCATCAGTGGGTGGGTCAGCGGGGAGCTGTTTTTT.

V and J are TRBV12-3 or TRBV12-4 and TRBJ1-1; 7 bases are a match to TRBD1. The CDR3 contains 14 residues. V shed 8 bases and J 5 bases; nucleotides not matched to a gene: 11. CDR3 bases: TGTGCCAGCCGATACAGGGGCGGCGGTACTGAAGCTTTCTTT. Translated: CASRYRGGGTEAFF.

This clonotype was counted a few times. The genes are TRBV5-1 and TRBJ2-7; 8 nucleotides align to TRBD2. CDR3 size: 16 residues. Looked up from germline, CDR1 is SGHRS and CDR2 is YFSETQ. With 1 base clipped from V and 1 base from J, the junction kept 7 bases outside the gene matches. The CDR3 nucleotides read TGCGCCAGCAGCTTGCCCGGGACTAGAACTTCCTACGAGCAGTACTTC. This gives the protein CASSLPGTRTSYEQYF.